One T cell receptor beta chain is described in this entry. The entry originates in a study of blood T cell repertoires in COVID-19. Study-level information: The United States, Italy and Spain supplied acute and convalescent COVID-19 samples. In each case, the material was cDNA or gDNA derived from T cells, B-cell-depleted T cells, or PBMCs.

As originally analysed: Amplifying reference gene primers gave estimates of nucleated cell counts. Some clones are missing from TCRdb's copy, which holds only in-frame ones; the method was immunoSEQ multiplex PCR. That table furnishes V, J and clone size, whereas the DNA furnished D and trimming. The sample consists of 65,000 or so clones, roughly 79% of them appearing once. CDR3 length equals 13 residues. Germline V gene data show CDR1 as SNHLY and CDR2 as FYNNEI. The V end was cut by 7 bases, the J end by 2 bases, with 11 bases between. J is TRBJ1-1 and V is TRBV2, with unresolved D. The sequencing sample was made of peripheral blood. This clonotype was sampled from a man aged 60-69 years with acute or convalescent COVID-19. The DNA for the CDR3 is TGTGCCAGCACGGGTAACTTAAACACTGAAGCTTTCTTT. Its translation: CASTGNLNTEAFF.